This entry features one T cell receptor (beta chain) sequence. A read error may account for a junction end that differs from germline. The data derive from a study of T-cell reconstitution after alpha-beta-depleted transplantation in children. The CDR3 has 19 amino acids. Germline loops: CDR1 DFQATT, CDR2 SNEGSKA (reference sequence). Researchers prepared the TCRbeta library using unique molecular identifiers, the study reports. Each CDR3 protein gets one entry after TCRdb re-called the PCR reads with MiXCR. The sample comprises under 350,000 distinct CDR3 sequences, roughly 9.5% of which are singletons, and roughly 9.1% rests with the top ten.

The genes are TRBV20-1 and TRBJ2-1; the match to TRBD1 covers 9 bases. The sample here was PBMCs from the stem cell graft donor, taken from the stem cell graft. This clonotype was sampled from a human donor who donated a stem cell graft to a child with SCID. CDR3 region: CCARDNRRDREWPYNEQFF. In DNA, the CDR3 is TGCTGTGCTAGAGATAACCGCCGGGACAGGGAGTGGCCCTACAATGAGCAGTTCTTC.